The 9 T cell receptor beta chains in this list originate from one sample, sequenced in a study of OX40 agonist ivuxolimab in advanced cancers. Profiling relied on immunoSEQ multiplex PCR, and the TCRdb table lists in-frame clones only, not all of them. The sample shows roughly 35,000 clones, 82% of them seen only once. The sample here was CD4+ or CD8+ T cells sorted from blood, taken in a trial of the OX40 agonist ivuxolimab. The receptors come from an adult with an advanced solid tumor such as melanoma, head and neck, liver or kidney cancer.

The chain joins TRBV2 to TRBJ2-2, with D hard to call. This CDR3 is 14 amino acids long. Per the germline V gene, CDR1 is SNHLY and CDR2 is FYNNEI. V lost 2 bases to trimming and J lost 6 bases, with 10 bases between them. CDR3 coding DNA: TGTGCCAGCAGTGAAATTGTTAACGCCGGGGAGCTGTTTTTT. Protein: CASSEIVNAGELFF.

The chain employs TRBV28 and TRBJ2-2, with D hard to call. The length of the CDR3 is 15 residues. V was cut by 7 bases and J by 1 base, with 13 bases left in between. The germline gives CDR1 MDHEN, CDR2 SYDVKM. CDR3 protein: CASIPTPKNTGELFF. The CDR3 nucleotides read TGTGCCAGCATACCGACTCCGAAGAACACCGGGGAGCTGTTTTTT.

The chain uses TRBV11-3 and TRBJ2-5; TRBD1 or TRBD2 may be the D gene (5 bases each). V dropped 2 bases and J dropped 8 bases, with 15 bases sitting between them. The germline V gene encodes CDR1 SGHNT and CDR2 YENEEA. This CDR3 comprises 14 residues. CDR3 sequence (DNA): TGTGCCAGCAGCTTACGAGGGGATCCCCGAACCCAGTACTTC. Its protein product is CASSLRGDPRTQYF.

This rearrangement joins TRBV7-6 to TRBJ1-1; D is undetermined. Between the trimmed V and J ends, which lost 5 bases and 2 bases, there was a span of 15 bases. The CDR3 consists of 15 residues. CDR1 and CDR2 (germline): SGHVS, FNYEAQ. CDR3 protein: CASSLYEGSNTEAFF. CDR3 sequence (DNA): TGTGCCAGCAGCCTCTATGAGGGCTCCAACACTGAAGCTTTCTTT.

The chain carries TRBV29-1 and TRBJ2-1; no firm D call. The CDR3 contains 12 residues. Germline CDR1 reads SQVTM; CDR2 reads ANQGSEA. V shed 4 bases and J shed 5 bases, with 9 bases lying between them. The CDR3: CSVGNADNEQFF. The CDR3 bases are TGCAGCGTTGGTAACGCAGACAATGAGCAGTTCTTC.

This clone came up a few times. This chain links TRBV19 with TRBJ2-6; the D is unclear. Trimming took off 2 bases at V and 2 bases at J, with 16 bases between the two ends. Germline V gives CDR1 LNHDA, CDR2 SQIVND (reference sequence). CDR3 length: 18 amino acids. CDR3 amino acids: CASSIWAARQTGANVLTF. DNA of the CDR3: TGTGCCAGTAGTATATGGGCAGCCAGGCAAACTGGGGCCAACGTCCTGACTTTC.

V and J are TRBV15 and TRBJ1-2, with D maybe TRBD1 (6 bases). CDR1 is LNHNV and CDR2 is YYDKDF in the germline V gene (reference sequence). CDR3 length: 15 amino acids. Trimming stripped 1 base from V and 0 bases from J, with 9 bases between. The CDR3 reads CATSRARGANYGYTF. DNA for the CDR3: TGTGCCACCAGCAGAGCTAGGGGGGCTAACTATGGCTACACCTTC.

This clone has a single count. V usage is TRBV18 and J usage is TRBJ1-3, with unresolved D. Germline values: CDR1 KGHSH, CDR2 LQKENI. This CDR3 spans 17 amino acids. Trimming shortened V by 3 bases and J by 0 bases, and 15 bases separated the two germline ends. CDR3 in amino acids: CASSPRSRVRSGNTIYF. CDR3 sequence (DNA): TGTGCCAGCTCACCGCGCTCTCGCGTGCGCTCTGGAAACACCATATATTTT.

This clone appeared once. The CDR3 coding sequence is TGTGCCAGCCGTGCCGGGACTAGCGGGAGGGCCCAAGAGACCCAGTACTTC. Protein sequence: CASRAGTSGRAQETQYF. The genes are TRBV2 and TRBJ2-5, with 16 bases lining up with TRBD2. Trimming cost V 8 bases and J 1 base; bases outside gene matches: 7. Germline CDR1 and CDR2: SNHLY and FYNNEI. This CDR3 has 17 amino acids. The full variable domain, in which reference TRBV2 and TRBJ2-5 provide the parts outside the CDR3, is EPEVTQTPSHQVTQMGQEVILRCVPISNHLYFYWYRQILGQKVEFLVSFYNNEISEKSEIFDDQFSVERPDGSNFTLKIRSTKLEDSAMYFCASRAGTSGRAQETQYFGPGTRLLVL.